This is a list of T cell receptor beta chains from one sample in a study of OX40 agonist ivuxolimab in advanced cancers. Only in-frame clones appear in the TCRdb table, and some are missing; sequencing was by immunoSEQ multiplex PCR. Of over 70,000 clones in the sample, around 90% were seen once. Source: CD4+ or CD8+ T cells sorted from blood, taken in a trial of the OX40 agonist ivuxolimab. These receptor sequences come from an adult with an advanced solid tumor such as melanoma, head and neck, liver or kidney cancer. CDR3s include the opening cysteine and the closing phenylalanine or tryptophan. The D gene is left open where the match is weak. Only part of the rows carry a size: once, few, many, or a class if the clone is expanded.

v_gene	d_gene	abundance	j_gene	CDR3nt	CDR3aa
TRBV5-1	TRBD1	-	TRBJ2-3	TGCGCCAGCAGCGAGTGGTCAGGGGGCAACACAGATACGCAGTATTTT	CASSEWSGGNTDTQYF
TRBV4-2	TRBD2	-	TRBJ2-5	TGTGCCAGCAGCCAAGATAGGGGACTAGCGGGATGGGGAGAGACCCAGTACTTC	CASSQDRGLAGWGETQYF
TRBV6-4	TRBD2	-	TRBJ2-1	TGTGCCAGCAGTGACTCTAGCGGGAGTTACAATGAGCAGTTCTTC	CASSDSSGSYNEQFF
TRBV7-9	-	-	TRBJ1-1	TGTGCCAGCAGCTTAGGCGGGAATCAAGCTTTCTTT	CASSLGGNQAFF
TRBV7-3	TRBD1	once	TRBJ1-2	TGTGCCAGCGGCACGTCGACAGGGGATGACTACACCTTC	CASGTSTGDDYTF
TRBV5-1	TRBD1	-	TRBJ2-5	TGCGCCAGCAGCCAGAGACAGGGCAACGTCCAAGAGACCCAGTACTTC	CASSQRQGNVQETQYF
TRBV4-2	TRBD2	-	TRBJ2-1	TGTGCCAGCAGCCAAGATGGGACTAGCGCCTACAATGAGCAGTTCTTC	CASSQDGTSAYNEQFF
TRBV7-2	TRBD2	-	TRBJ2-3	TGTGCCAGCAGCCCGGGGGGACTAGCATACTCAGATACGCAGTATTTT	CASSPGGLAYSDTQYF
TRBV6-5	-	-	TRBJ2-1	TGTGCCAGCAGTCCCGGACAATACTACAATGAGCAGTTCTTC	CASSPGQYYNEQFF
TRBV29-1	-	-	TRBJ2-1	TGCAGCGTTATAGACGGGAACCAGGCCTACAATGAGCAGTTCTTC	CSVIDGNQAYNEQFF
TRBV6-1	TRBD2	-	TRBJ2-1	TGTGCCAGCAGTGATAAGGTAGCGGGAGCGTATGAGCAGTTCTTC	CASSDKVAGAYEQFF
TRBV27	-	-	TRBJ1-5	TGTGCCAGCAGTTTGGAGGCCACGGGGTACCAGCCCCAGCATTTT	CASSLEATGYQPQHF
TRBV9	-	-	TRBJ2-2	TGTGCCAGCAGCGTGGATGCCGGGGAGCTGTTTTTT	CASSVDAGELFF
TRBV27	TRBD1	-	TRBJ2-6	TGTGCCAGCAGTTTCGGGGACAGCCTCTCTGGGGCCAACGTCCTGACTTTC	CASSFGDSLSGANVLTF
TRBV6-5	-	-	TRBJ1-1	TGTGCCAGCAGTATAGGGGGTGCTGAAGCTTTCTTT	CASSIGGAEAFF
TRBV11-2	TRBD2	-	TRBJ2-2	TGTGCCAGCAGCATAAGACTAGCGGATACCGGGGAGCTGTTTTTT	CASSIRLADTGELFF
TRBV19	-	-	TRBJ2-1	TGTGCCAGTAGTATGGGGGCCGCAATTAATGAGCAGTTCTTC	CASSMGAAINEQFF
TRBV6-5	TRBD2	-	TRBJ2-7	TGTGCCAGCAGTTACCTTAGCGGGAGCTACGAGCAGTACTTC	CASSYLSGSYEQYF
TRBV4-1	-	-	TRBJ1-2	TGCGCCAGCAGCCAAGCTATTCAGAGTAACTATGGCTACACCTTC	CASSQAIQSNYGYTF
TRBV7-2	-	once	TRBJ2-3	TGTGCCAGCAGCTTATCTAGGACAGATACGCAGTATTTT	CASSLSRTDTQYF
TRBV7-6	-	-	TRBJ1-6	TGTGCCAGCAGCTTAGCGCTGTCAGTGGGGTATAATTCACCCCTCCACTTT	CASSLALSVGYNSPLHF
TRBV11-3	TRBD1	-	TRBJ1-6	TGTGCCAGCAGCTCGAGACAGGGCAATAATTCACCCCTCCACTTT	CASSSRQGNNSPLHF
TRBV5-1	TRBD2	-	TRBJ2-1	TGCGCCAGCAGCTTTGGACTAGCGGGAGGGCGGAAAACCTACAATGAGCAGTTCTTC	CASSFGLAGGRKTYNEQFF
TRBV30	TRBD2	-	TRBJ2-2	TGTGCCTGGAGCGCATTTCTTAAGTATGGCGGGAGAGGCGGGGAGCTGTTTTTT	CAWSAFLKYGGRGGELFF
TRBV27	TRBD1	-	TRBJ2-1	TGTGCCAGCGGGACAGGGTACAATGAGCAGTTCTTC	CASGTGYNEQFF
TRBV28	TRBD1	-	TRBJ1-2	TGTGCCAGCAGTCCACCTAACAGGGGGCCGGACTATGGCTACACCTTC	CASSPPNRGPDYGYTF
TRBV11-2	TRBD1	-	TRBJ2-6	TGTGCCAGCAGCTGGGACAGGGTTGGGGCCAACGTCCTGACTTTC	CASSWDRVGANVLTF
TRBV19	-	-	TRBJ1-6	TGTGCCAGTAGACCCGGCGGGCGCCTTGATTCACCCCTCCACTTT	CASRPGGRLDSPLHF
TRBV27	TRBD2	-	TRBJ2-2	TGTGCCAGCAGGCGGGAGGTGGACACCGGGGAGCTGTTTTTT	CASRREVDTGELFF
TRBV5-6	TRBD1	-	TRBJ2-3	TGTGCCAGCAGCTCAACGGACAGGGGGCACACAGATACGCAGTATTTT	CASSSTDRGHTDTQYF
TRBV7-2	TRBD2	-	TRBJ2-1	TGTGCCAGCAGCCCGGCTAGCGGGAGGTCCTACAATGAGCAGTTCTTC	CASSPASGRSYNEQFF
TRBV30	-	once	TRBJ1-4	TGTGCCTGGAGGCAGGGTTTTGAAAAACTGTTTTTT	CAWRQGFEKLFF
TRBV4-1	-	-	TRBJ1-2	TGCGCCAGCAGCCAGGAGGGAGAGGTGTATGGCCACACCTTC	CASSQEGEVYGHTF
TRBV5-4	-	-	TRBJ2-7	TGTGCCAGCAGCGCGGGACTTAATTACGAGCAGTACTTC	CASSAGLNYEQYF
TRBV19	-	-	TRBJ1-5	TGTGCCAGTAGTGGGTCAGGCGGAAATCAGCCCCAGCATTTT	CASSGSGGNQPQHF
TRBV6-5	-	-	TRBJ2-7	TGTGCCAGCACCCCAGGCGACGAGCAGTACTTC	CASTPGDEQYF
TRBV6-5	TRBD2	-	TRBJ2-1	TGTGCCAGCACCCCAGCGGGGTCCTACAATGAGCAGTTCTTC	CASTPAGSYNEQFF
TRBV5-6	-	-	TRBJ1-2	TGTGCCAGCAGTGTCAGGGAAAAATATGGCTACACCTTC	CASSVREKYGYTF
TRBV6-6	-	-	TRBJ2-1	TGTGCCAGCAGTTACTCGGCGAGCTCCTACAATGAGCAGTTCTTC	CASSYSASSYNEQFF
TRBV5-1	TRBD2	-	TRBJ2-3	TGCGCCAGCTCCGGGACTAGTGATGACACGCAGTATTTT	CASSGTSDDTQYF
TRBV11-2	-	-	TRBJ2-7	TGTGCCAGCAGCTTGGGGACGAGGGTTGACTTC	CASSLGTRVDF
TRBV19	TRBD2	-	TRBJ2-1	TGTGCCAGTAGTTTTCGGACTAGCGGGATTGGGGATGAGCAGTTCTTC	CASSFRTSGIGDEQFF
TRBV6-1	-	-	TRBJ2-3	TGTGCCATTACCGACAGGTCACATACAGATACGCAGTATTTT	CAITDRSHTDTQYF
TRBV7-3	TRBD2	-	TRBJ2-1	TGTGCCAGCAGCTTAAGGCGGGAGCCCTACAATGAGCAGTTCTTC	CASSLRREPYNEQFF
TRBV6-4	TRBD1	-	TRBJ1-2	TGTGCCAGCAGTCCCGGGACAGCTAACTATGGCTACACCTTC	CASSPGTANYGYTF
TRBV15	-	-	TRBJ2-7	TGTGCCACCAGCATAAGGAACTACGAGCAGTACTTC	CATSIRNYEQYF
TRBV7-9	-	-	TRBJ2-2	TGTGCCAGCAGCCCTCACGGGGGCAACACCGGGGAGCTGTTTTTT	CASSPHGGNTGELFF
TRBV30	-	-	TRBJ1-6	TGTGCCTGGAGTGGTCAGGGTGGCTCACCCCTCCACTTT	CAWSGQGGSPLHF
TRBV6-6	TRBD1	once	TRBJ2-7	TGTGCCAGCAGTTACTTAGGAGGACAGGTCTACGAGCAGTACTTC	CASSYLGGQVYEQYF
TRBV19	-	-	TRBJ2-7	TGTGCCAGTAGCCCAACGGGACTTAGCATCCACGAGCAGTACTTC	CASSPTGLSIHEQYF
TRBV2	-	once	TRBJ2-5	TGTGCCAGCACTATCGAGGTTGGGGAGACCCAGTACTTC	CASTIEVGETQYF
TRBV6-6	-	-	TRBJ1-2	TGTGCCAGCAGTGGGAGGGGGGGGCGCATCTATGGCTACACCTTC	CASSGRGGRIYGYTF
TRBV27	TRBD1	once	TRBJ1-2	TGTGCCAGCAGTCTTACTGTGGACAGGGGCTACACCTTC	CASSLTVDRGYTF
TRBV27	TRBD1	-	TRBJ2-7	TGTGCCAGCAGGAGACAGGGCGTCCACGAGCAGTACTTC	CASRRQGVHEQYF
TRBV19	-	-	TRBJ1-2	TGTGCCAGTAGTATAATCAGGAAACATGGCTACACCTTC	CASSIIRKHGYTF